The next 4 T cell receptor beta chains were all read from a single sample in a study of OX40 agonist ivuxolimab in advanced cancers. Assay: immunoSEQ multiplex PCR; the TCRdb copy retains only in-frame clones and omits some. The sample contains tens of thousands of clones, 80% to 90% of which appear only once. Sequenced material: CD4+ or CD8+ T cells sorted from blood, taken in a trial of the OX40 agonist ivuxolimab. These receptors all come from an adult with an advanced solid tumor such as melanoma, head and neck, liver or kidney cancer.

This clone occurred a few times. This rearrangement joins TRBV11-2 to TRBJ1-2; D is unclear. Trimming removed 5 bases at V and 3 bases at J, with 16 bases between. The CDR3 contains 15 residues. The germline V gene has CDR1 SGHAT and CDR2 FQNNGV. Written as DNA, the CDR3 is TGTGCCAGCAGCCCTGAGCTTAGGAGGTACTATGGCTACACCTTC. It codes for CASSPELRRYYGYTF.

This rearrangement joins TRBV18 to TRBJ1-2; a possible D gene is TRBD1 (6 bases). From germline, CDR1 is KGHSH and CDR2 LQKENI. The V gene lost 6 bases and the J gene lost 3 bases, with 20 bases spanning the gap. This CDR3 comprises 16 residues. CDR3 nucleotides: TGTGCCAGCTCTGTGTCCCCCGGGGGCTCTCACTATGGCTACACCTTC. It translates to CASSVSPGGSHYGYTF.

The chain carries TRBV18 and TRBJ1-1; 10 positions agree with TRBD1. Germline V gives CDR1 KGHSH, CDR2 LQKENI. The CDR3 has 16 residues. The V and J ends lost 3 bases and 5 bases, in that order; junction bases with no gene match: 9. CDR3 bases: TGTGCCAGCTCACCCGGGACAGGGGTGGTGGTGACTGAAGCTTTCTTT. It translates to CASSPGTGVVVTEAFF.

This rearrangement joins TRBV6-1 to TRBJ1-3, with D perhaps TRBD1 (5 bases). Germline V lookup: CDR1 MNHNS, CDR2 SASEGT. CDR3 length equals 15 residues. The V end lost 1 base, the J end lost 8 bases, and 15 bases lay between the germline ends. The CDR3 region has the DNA TGTGCCAGCAGTGAAGGAGGGCAGGGCGAATACACCATATATTTT. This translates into CASSEGGQGEYTIYF.